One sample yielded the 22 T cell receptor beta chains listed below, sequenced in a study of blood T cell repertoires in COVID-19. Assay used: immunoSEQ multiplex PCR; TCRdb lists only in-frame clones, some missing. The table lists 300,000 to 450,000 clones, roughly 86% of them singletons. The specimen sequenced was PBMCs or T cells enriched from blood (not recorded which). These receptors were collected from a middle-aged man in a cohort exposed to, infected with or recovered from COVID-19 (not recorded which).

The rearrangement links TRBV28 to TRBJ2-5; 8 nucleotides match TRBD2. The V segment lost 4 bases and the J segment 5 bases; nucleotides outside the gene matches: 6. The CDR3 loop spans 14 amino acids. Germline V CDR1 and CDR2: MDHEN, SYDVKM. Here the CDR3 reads CASSSAGAGETQYF. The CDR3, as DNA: TGTGCCAGCAGTTCAGCGGGAGCGGGGGAGACCCAGTACTTC.

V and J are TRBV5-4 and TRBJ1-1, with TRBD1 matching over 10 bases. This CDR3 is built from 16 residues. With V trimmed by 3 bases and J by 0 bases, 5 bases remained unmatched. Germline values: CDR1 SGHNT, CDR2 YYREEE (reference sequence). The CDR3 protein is CASSSGQGTLNTEAFF. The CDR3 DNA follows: TGTGCCAGCAGCTCGGGACAGGGGACCTTGAACACTGAAGCTTTCTTT. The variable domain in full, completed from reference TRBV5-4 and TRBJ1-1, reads ETGVTQSPTHLIKTRGQQVTLRCSSQSGHNTVSWYQQALGQGPQFIFQYYREEENGRGNFPPRFSGLQFPNYSSELNVNALELDDSALYLCASSSGQGTLNTEAFFGQGTRLTVV.

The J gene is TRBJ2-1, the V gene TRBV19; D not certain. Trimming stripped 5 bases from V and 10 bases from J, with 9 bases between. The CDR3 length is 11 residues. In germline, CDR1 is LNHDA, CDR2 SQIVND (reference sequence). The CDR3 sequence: CASSLRTEQFF. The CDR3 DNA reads TGTGCCAGTAGTCTCAGAACGGAGCAGTTCTTC.

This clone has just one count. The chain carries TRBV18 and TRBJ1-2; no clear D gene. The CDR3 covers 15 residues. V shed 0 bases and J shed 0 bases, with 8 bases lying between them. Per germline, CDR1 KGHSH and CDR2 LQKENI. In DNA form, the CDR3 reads TGTGCCAGCTCACCACCCGATTTAGCTAACTATGGCTACACCTTC. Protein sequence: CASSPPDLANYGYTF.

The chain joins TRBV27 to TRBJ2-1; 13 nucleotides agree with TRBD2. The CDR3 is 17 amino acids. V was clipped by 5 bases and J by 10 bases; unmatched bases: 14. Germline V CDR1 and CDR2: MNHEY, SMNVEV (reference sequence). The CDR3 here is CASSLSGTSGMVGEQFF. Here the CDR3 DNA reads TGTGCCAGCAGTCTCTCCGGGACTAGCGGGATGGTTGGCGAGCAGTTCTTC.

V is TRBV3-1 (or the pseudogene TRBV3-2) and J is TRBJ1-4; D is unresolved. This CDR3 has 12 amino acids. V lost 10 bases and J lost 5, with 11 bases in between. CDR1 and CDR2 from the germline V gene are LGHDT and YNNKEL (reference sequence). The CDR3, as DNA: TGTGCCACCGGCGGTGGAAATGAAAAACTGTTTTTT. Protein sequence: CATGGGNEKLFF.

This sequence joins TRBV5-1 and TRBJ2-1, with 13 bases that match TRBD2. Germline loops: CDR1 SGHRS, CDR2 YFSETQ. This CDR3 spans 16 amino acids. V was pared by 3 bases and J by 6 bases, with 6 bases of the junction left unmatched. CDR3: CASSSGTSGTGNEQFF. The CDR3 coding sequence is TGCGCCAGCAGCTCCGGGACTAGCGGGACTGGCAATGAGCAGTTCTTC.

DNA for the CDR3: TGCGCCAGCAGCTTAGGGACAGGGACAATGAACACTGAAGCTTTCTTT. This sequence encodes CASSLGTGTMNTEAFF. This chain links TRBV5-1 with TRBJ1-1; 9 positions agree with TRBD1. Germline V gene data show CDR1 as SGHRS and CDR2 as YFSETQ. The length of the CDR3 is 16 residues. With 2 bases clipped from V and 0 bases from J, the junction kept 5 bases outside the gene matches.

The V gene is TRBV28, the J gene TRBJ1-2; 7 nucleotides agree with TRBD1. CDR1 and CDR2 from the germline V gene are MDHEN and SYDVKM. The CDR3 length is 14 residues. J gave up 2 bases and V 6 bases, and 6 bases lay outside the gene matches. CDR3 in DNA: TGTGCCAGCAGCCAGGGACAGATGAACTATGGCTACACCTTC. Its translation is CASSQGQMNYGYTF.

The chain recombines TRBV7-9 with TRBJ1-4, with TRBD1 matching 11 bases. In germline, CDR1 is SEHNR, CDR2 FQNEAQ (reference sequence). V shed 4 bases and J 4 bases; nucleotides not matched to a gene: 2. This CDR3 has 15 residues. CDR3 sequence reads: CASSYGTGGNEKLFF. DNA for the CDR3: TGTGCCAGCAGCTACGGGACAGGGGGTAATGAAAAACTGTTTTTT.

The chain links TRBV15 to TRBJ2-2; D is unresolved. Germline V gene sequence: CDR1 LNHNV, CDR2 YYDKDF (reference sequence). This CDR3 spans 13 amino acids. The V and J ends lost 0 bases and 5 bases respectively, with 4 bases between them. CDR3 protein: CATSRDITGELFF. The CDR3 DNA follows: TGTGCCACCAGCAGAGATATAACCGGGGAGCTGTTTTTT.

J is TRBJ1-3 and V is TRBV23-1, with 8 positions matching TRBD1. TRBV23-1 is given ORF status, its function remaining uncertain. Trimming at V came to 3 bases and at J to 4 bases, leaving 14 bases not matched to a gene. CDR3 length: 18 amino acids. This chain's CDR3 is CASSHSMDRDRVGNTIYF. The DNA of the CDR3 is TGCGCCAGCAGTCATTCGATGGACAGGGATAGAGTAGGAAACACCATATATTTT.

The chain's CDR3 is CASSGGQGAPGFYGYTF. Written as DNA, the CDR3 is TGTGCCAGCAGTGGGGGACAGGGGGCGCCGGGATTTTATGGCTACACCTTC. V and J are TRBV6-1 and TRBJ1-2; 12 positions agree with TRBD1. The CDR3 extends over 17 amino acids. Germline V CDR1 and CDR2: MNHNS, SASEGT. Losses at the gene ends were 4 bases for V and 5 bases for J; bases not matched to a gene: 11.

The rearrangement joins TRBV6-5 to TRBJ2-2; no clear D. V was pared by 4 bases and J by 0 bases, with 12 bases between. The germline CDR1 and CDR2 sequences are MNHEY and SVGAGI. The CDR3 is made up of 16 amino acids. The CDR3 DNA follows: TGTGCCAGCAGTTTTCCTACCAATGCGAACACCGGGGAGCTGTTTTTT. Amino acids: CASSFPTNANTGELFF.

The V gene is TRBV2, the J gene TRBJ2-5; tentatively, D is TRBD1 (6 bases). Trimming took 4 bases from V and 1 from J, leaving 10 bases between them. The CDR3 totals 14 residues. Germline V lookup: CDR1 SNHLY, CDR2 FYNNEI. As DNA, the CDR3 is TGTGCCAGCAGTGCCCGGGACATCCAAGAGACCCAGTACTTC. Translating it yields CASSARDIQETQYF. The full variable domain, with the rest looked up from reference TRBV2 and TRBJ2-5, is EPEVTQTPSHQVTQMGQEVILRCVPISNHLYFYWYRQILGQKVEFLVSFYNNEISEKSEIFDDQFSVERPDGSNFTLKIRSTKLEDSAMYFCASSARDIQETQYFGPGTRLLVL.

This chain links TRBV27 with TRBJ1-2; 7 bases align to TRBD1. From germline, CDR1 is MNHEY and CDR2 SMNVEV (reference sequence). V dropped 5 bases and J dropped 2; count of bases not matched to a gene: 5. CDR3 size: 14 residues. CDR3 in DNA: TGTGCCAGCAGTCCGCGGGGACAGAACTATGGCTACACCTTC. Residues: CASSPRGQNYGYTF.

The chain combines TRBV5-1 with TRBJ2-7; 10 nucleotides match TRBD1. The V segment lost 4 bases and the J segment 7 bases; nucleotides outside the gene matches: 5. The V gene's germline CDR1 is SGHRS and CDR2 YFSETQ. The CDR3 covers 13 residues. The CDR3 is CASSGQGGGEQYF. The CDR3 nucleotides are TGCGCCAGCAGCGGACAGGGGGGAGGGGAGCAGTACTTC.

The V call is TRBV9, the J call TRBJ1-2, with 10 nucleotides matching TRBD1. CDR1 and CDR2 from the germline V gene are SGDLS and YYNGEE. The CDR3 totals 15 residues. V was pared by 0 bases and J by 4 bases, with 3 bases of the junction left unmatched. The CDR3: CASSVVGTGAYGYTF. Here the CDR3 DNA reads TGTGCCAGCAGCGTAGTTGGGACAGGGGCCTATGGCTACACCTTC.

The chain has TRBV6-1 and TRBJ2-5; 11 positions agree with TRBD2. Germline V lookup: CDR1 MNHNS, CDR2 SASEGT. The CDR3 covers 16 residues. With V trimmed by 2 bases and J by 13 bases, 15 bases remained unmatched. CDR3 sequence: CASSELPSGGILLVYF. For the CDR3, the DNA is TGTGCCAGCAGTGAATTACCTAGCGGGGGGATTCTTTTAGTGTACTTC.

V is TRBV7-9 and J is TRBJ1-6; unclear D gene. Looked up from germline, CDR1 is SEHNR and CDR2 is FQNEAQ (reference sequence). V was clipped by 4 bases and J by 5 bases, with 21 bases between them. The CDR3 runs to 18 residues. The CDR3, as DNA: TGTGCCAGCAGCTCATATATTGGGCCAACCACGAATAATTCACCCCTCCACTTT. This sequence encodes CASSSYIGPTTNNSPLHF.

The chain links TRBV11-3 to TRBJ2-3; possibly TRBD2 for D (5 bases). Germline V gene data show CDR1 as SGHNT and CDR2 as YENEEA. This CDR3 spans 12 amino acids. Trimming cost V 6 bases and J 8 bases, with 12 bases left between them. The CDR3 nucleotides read TGTGCCAGCAGAAAAGCCGCGGGTACGCAGTATTTT. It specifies CASRKAAGTQYF.

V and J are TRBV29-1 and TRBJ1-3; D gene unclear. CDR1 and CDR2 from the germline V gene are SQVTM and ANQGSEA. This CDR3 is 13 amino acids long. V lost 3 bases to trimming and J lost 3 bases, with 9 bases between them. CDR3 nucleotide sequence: TGCAGCGTTGATGTTGGCTTTGGAAACACCATATATTTT. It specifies CSVDVGFGNTIYF.